These 13 T cell receptor beta chains originate from one sample sequenced in a study of blood T cell repertoires in COVID-19. The method was immunoSEQ multiplex PCR; TCRdb's version includes in-frame clones alone and lacks a portion of them. The sample contains about 87,000 clones, about 79% of which appear only once. The source material was peripheral blood. Every receptor here comes from a woman between 45 and 60 years old with acute or convalescent COVID-19.

V is TRBV15 and J is TRBJ1-5; D not certain. The germline V and J ends were trimmed by 0 bases and 11 bases, with 11 bases remaining between them. This CDR3 comprises 13 residues. Germline V CDR1 and CDR2: LNHNV, YYDKDF (reference sequence). Here the CDR3 reads CATSREAEIAQHF. DNA for the CDR3: TGTGCCACCAGCAGAGAGGCGGAGATAGCCCAGCATTTT.

The count of this clone is one. This chain connects TRBV2 to TRBJ2-3; 7 nucleotides align to TRBD2. J was trimmed by 2 bases and V by 3 bases; bases with no gene match: 8. Germline lookup yields CDR1 SNHLY and CDR2 FYNNEI. This CDR3 is built from 16 residues. The CDR3 loop is CASSEGSGANTDTQYF. CDR3 DNA sequence: TGTGCCAGCAGTGAGGGGAGCGGGGCAAACACAGATACGCAGTATTTT.

The V gene is TRBV28, the J gene TRBJ2-2; maybe TRBD1 (5 bases). The CDR3 runs 16 residues. Per the germline V gene, CDR1 is MDHEN and CDR2 is SYDVKM. Trimming took off 2 bases at V and 0 bases at J, with 10 bases between the two ends. CDR3 amino acids: CASSLGQTANTGELFF. The DNA of the CDR3 is TGTGCCAGCAGTTTAGGGCAGACAGCGAACACCGGGGAGCTGTTTTTT.

The chain couples TRBV11-2 to TRBJ2-1; 14 nucleotides agree with TRBD2. The ends lost 7 bases at V and 9 bases at J; junction bases unmatched: 8. Germline V gene lookup returns CDR1 SGHAT and CDR2 FQNNGV. The CDR3 spans 15 residues. The DNA for the CDR3 is TGTGCCAGCACCAGACTAGCGGGGGGGCCGGGTGAGCAGTTCTTC. It codes for CASTRLAGGPGEQFF. The full variable domain, rest sourced from reference TRBV11-2 and TRBJ2-1, is EAGVAQSPRYKIIEKRQSVAFWCNPISGHATLYWYQQILGQGPKLLIQFQNNGVVDDSQLPKDRFSAERLKGVDSTLKIQPAKLEDSAVYLCASTRLAGGPGEQFFGPGTRLTVL.

V and J are TRBV7-8 and TRBJ2-5; 7 bases match TRBD1. After removal of 8 bases from V and 4 bases from J, the junction contained 7 bases not matched to a gene. CDR1 and CDR2 (germline): SGHVS, FQNEAQ. The CDR3 has 13 amino acids. This CDR3 is CASGVAGGETQYF. In DNA, the CDR3 is TGTGCCAGCGGGGTAGCAGGGGGAGAGACCCAGTACTTC.

The V and J genes are TRBV21-1 and TRBJ2-5; the table gives TRBD1 as D, unverified against the DNA. TRBV21-1 is a pseudogene. The CDR3 totals 16 residues. CDR3 coding DNA: TGTGCCAGCCGCTTGAGGGGGCAATCCGCCCAAGAGACCCAGTACTTC. Amino acid sequence: CASRLRGQSAQETQYF.

This clone was counted a few times. The CDR3 reads CASTVGQGSGEKLFF. The DNA of the CDR3 is TGTGCCAGCACCGTGGGACAGGGCTCAGGGGAAAAACTGTTTTTT. This chain connects TRBV2 to TRBJ1-4, with TRBD1 matching over 9 bases. Germline V gene sequence: CDR1 SNHLY, CDR2 FYNNEI. Unmatched junction bases numbered 11, after V lost 7 bases and J lost 8 bases. The CDR3 loop spans 15 amino acids.

The chain recombines TRBV5-1 with TRBJ1-6, with 9 bases identical to TRBD1. The CDR3 extends over 14 amino acids. The trim removed 3 bases at V and 7 bases at J, leaving 2 bases unmatched. CDR1 SGHRS and CDR2 YFSETQ come from the germline V gene. This CDR3 is CASSSGTGNSPLHF. CDR3 nucleotide sequence: TGCGCCAGCAGCTCAGGGACAGGGAATTCACCCCTCCACTTT.

The rearrangement uses TRBV29-1 and TRBJ1-2; weak D call: TRBD1 (6 bases). This CDR3 is built from 14 residues. Germline V gives CDR1 SQVTM, CDR2 ANQGSEA. Trimming took off 4 bases at V and 0 bases at J, with 12 bases between the two ends. CDR3 loop: CSVAGGTANYGYTF. The CDR3 coding sequence is TGCAGCGTTGCGGGGGGCACTGCTAACTATGGCTACACCTTC. Together with reference TRBV29-1 and TRBJ1-2, the CDR3 gives the full variable domain: SAVISQKPSRDICQRGTSLTIQCQVDSQVTMMFWYRQQPGQSLTLIATANQGSEATYESGFVIDKFPISRPNLTFSTLTVSNMSPEDSSIYLCSVAGGTANYGYTFGSGTRLTVV.

The chain joins TRBV5-1 to TRBJ1-2, with 7 bases identical to TRBD1. There are 12 residues in the CDR3. Germline V gene sequence: CDR1 SGHRS, CDR2 YFSETQ. Germline trimming cut 5 bases from V and 3 bases from J; bases unmatched to any gene: 1. DNA of the CDR3: TGCGCCAGCAGTGGGACAGACTATGGCTACACCTTC. Its translation: CASSGTDYGYTF.

CDR3 sequence (DNA): TGTGCCAGCAGCGTGAGCGGGGGGCTCAGCACAGATACGCAGTATTTT. It yields the protein CASSVSGGLSTDTQYF. The V call is TRBV9, the J call TRBJ2-3, with 9 bases aligning to TRBD2. J lost 0 bases, V lost 2 bases, and 4 bases had no gene match. Germline V CDR1 and CDR2: SGDLS, YYNGEE. The CDR3 runs 16 residues. The full variable domain, rest sourced from reference TRBV9 and TRBJ2-3, is DSGVTQTPKHLITATGQRVTLRCSPRSGDLSVYWYQQSLDQGLQFLIQYYNGEERAKGNILERFSAQQFPDLHSELNLSSLELGDSALYFCASSVSGGLSTDTQYFGPGTRLTVL.

The gene calls are TRBV5-8 and TRBJ2-2; maybe TRBD2 (6 bases). Germline-derived CDR1 and CDR2 are SGHTS and YDEGEE. V lost 4 bases and J 5 bases, leaving 9 bases between the germline ends. The CDR3 runs to 13 residues. In nucleotides, the CDR3 is TGTGCCAGCAGCATACGGGGGACCGGGGAGCTGTTTTTT. This sequence encodes CASSIRGTGELFF.

This clone was detected a few times. The V gene is TRBV7-2, the J gene TRBJ1-5, with D unclear. Per germline, CDR1 SGHTA and CDR2 FQGNSA. The V end was cut by 3 bases, the J end by 0 bases, with 6 bases between. The CDR3 is 14 amino acids. The CDR3 loop reads CASSLSNSNQPQHF. The CDR3 DNA follows: TGTGCCAGCAGCTTGAGCAATAGCAATCAGCCCCAGCATTTT.